These 18 T cell receptor beta chains share one sample of origin, sequenced in a study of T-cell memory formation after mild COVID-19. Each CDR3 protein is one row after TCRdb ran MiXCR on the 5' RACE reads. Of about 200,000 distinct CDR3 sequences in the sample, around 9.5% were seen once. The material sequenced was PBMCs or a T cell subset sorted from them (not recorded which). The receptor source for this set is a man between 18 and 35 years old who had mild COVID-19 (a few samples of this study predate the infection). Cell type and time point are not known.

This clonotype came up many times. The chain couples TRBV20-1 to TRBJ2-2; a possible D gene is TRBD1 (5 bases). Germline CDR1 reads DFQATT; CDR2 reads SNEGSKA (reference sequence). There are 15 residues in the CDR3. Trimming took 3 bases from V and 4 from J, leaving 15 bases between them. CDR3 nucleotide sequence: TGCAGTGCTAGGTTGGGGCTAGATGGCACCGGGGAGCTGTTTTTT. Its protein is CSARLGLDGTGELFF.

CDR3 region: CASSPGTGAEQYV. CDR3 DNA: TGTGCCAGCTCACCAGGGACAGGGGCCGAGCAGTACGTC. J is TRBJ2-7 and V is TRBV18, with 10 nucleotides matching TRBD1. This CDR3 contains 13 residues. V trimming: 2 bases; J trimming: 6 bases; junction bases outside the gene matches: 1. Germline CDR1 is KGHSH and CDR2 is LQKENI.

This clonotype was seen more than once but under ten times. J is TRBJ2-1 and V is TRBV5-1, with no clear D. Germline assignment: CDR1 SGHRS and CDR2 YFSETQ. V lost 2 bases and J lost 3, with 15 bases in between. This CDR3 has 16 residues. CDR3 sequence: CASSFLEYTGYNEQFF. The CDR3 DNA sequence: TGCGCCAGCAGCTTTTTGGAATACACGGGCTACAATGAGCAGTTCTTC. The full variable domain, its missing parts supplied by reference TRBV5-1 and TRBJ2-1, is KAGVTQTPRYLIKTRGQQVTLSCSPISGHRSVSWYQQTPGQGLQFLFEYFSETQRNKGNFPGRFSGRQFSNSRSEMNVSTLELGDSALYLCASSFLEYTGYNEQFFGPGTRLTVL.

There are a few counts of this clonotype. The V call is TRBV7-9, the J call TRBJ1-3; 9 bases align to TRBD1. Germline V gene data show CDR1 as SEHNR and CDR2 as FQNEAQ (reference sequence). The CDR3 consists of 15 residues. V was pared by 5 bases and J by 5 bases, with 7 bases of the junction left unmatched. The CDR3 is CASSEGQGARNTIYF. The DNA of the CDR3 is TGTGCCAGCAGCGAGGGACAGGGTGCTAGAAACACCATATATTTT. The whole variable domain, filled in from reference TRBV7-9 and TRBJ1-3, reads DTGVSQNPRHKITKRGQNVTFRCDPISEHNRLYWYRQTLGQGPEFLTYFQNEAQLEKSRLLSDRFSAERPKGSFSTLEIQRTEQGDSAMYLCASSEGQGARNTIYFGEGSWLTVV.

Only a few counts were recorded for this clonotype. The V and J genes are TRBV5-1 and TRBJ2-5, with 11 nucleotides matching TRBD2. Germline assignment: CDR1 SGHRS and CDR2 YFSETQ. The trim removed 5 bases at V and 2 bases at J, leaving 5 bases unmatched. This CDR3 is 15 amino acids long. CDR3 bases: TGCGCCAGCAGTGGACGACTAGCGGGGCAAGAGACCCAGTACTTC. This encodes CASSGRLAGQETQYF.

The genes are TRBV12-3 or TRBV12-4 and TRBJ2-1, with 11 positions matching TRBD2. J was trimmed by 7 bases and V by 5 bases; bases with no gene match: 7. The CDR3 runs 15 residues. The CDR3 spells CASSELAGAFNEQFF. In nucleotides, the CDR3 is TGTGCCAGCAGTGAACTAGCGGGGGCTTTTAATGAGCAGTTCTTC.

Ten or more counts support this clonotype. V usage is TRBV6-6 and J usage is TRBJ2-7; possibly TRBD1 for D (5 bases). Trimming removed 5 bases from V and 2 bases from J, with 10 bases in between. Germline V gene sequence: CDR1 MNHNY, CDR2 SVGAGI (reference sequence). The CDR3 spans 13 residues. The CDR3 coding sequence is TGTGCCAGCAGTCCCGACAGCCCCTACGAGCAGTACGTC. Protein product: CASSPDSPYEQYV.

This clonotype was observed a few times. CDR3 bases: TGTGCCAGCAGTTTAATGGTGGGGGGCTATGGCTACACCTTC. Translating it yields CASSLMVGGYGYTF. The chain is built from TRBV12-3 or TRBV12-4 and TRBJ1-2; D might be TRBD1 (5 bases). The CDR3 is 14 amino acids. V was cut by 2 bases and J by 4 bases, with 11 bases left in between.

Note on this clonotype: A much larger clonotype is one base distant, so this may be a read error. No conserved phenylalanine or tryptophan ends this CDR3, so it is likely a read error. The chain is built from TRBV11-1 and TRBJ2-7, with D maybe TRBD1 (5 bases). V was trimmed by 5 bases and J by 6 bases, leaving 17 bases between them. CDR3 length: 14 residues. Germline V CDR1 and CDR2: SGHAT, FQDESV (reference sequence). Here the CDR3 DNA reads TGTGCCAGCAGCGAGAATTCAGGGTCCCCCGAGCAGTACTCC. This translates into CASSENSGSPEQYS.

The chain links TRBV28 to TRBJ2-3, with no clear D. The CDR3 contains 13 residues. The germline V gene has CDR1 MDHEN and CDR2 SYDVKM. V was cut by 3 bases and J by 2 bases, with 6 bases left in between. CDR3 sequence (DNA): TGTGCCAGCAGTTTTCGGGTCACAGATACGCAGTATTTT. It encodes CASSFRVTDTQYF.

The chain couples TRBV2 to TRBJ2-5, with TRBD2 matching over 9 bases. CDR3 length equals 15 residues. The J segment lost 0 bases and the V segment lost 6 bases, leaving 5 bases of the junction unmatched. CDR1 and CDR2 (germline): SNHLY, FYNNEI. CDR3 loop: CASRPGLADQETQYF. In DNA form, the CDR3 reads TGTGCCAGCAGGCCGGGACTAGCAGACCAAGAGACCCAGTACTTC.

This clonotype was picked up many times. This chain links TRBV7-2 with TRBJ2-1; tentatively, D is TRBD2 (6 bases). Germline assignment: CDR1 SGHTA and CDR2 FQGNSA. The CDR3 loop spans 17 amino acids. V lost 4 bases and J lost 0, with 16 bases in between. CDR3 bases: TGTGCCAGCAGCTCACGCGGGGAACAGAGCTCCTACAATGAGCAGTTCTTC. Amino acid sequence: CASSSRGEQSSYNEQFF.

Ten or more counts support this clonotype. This chain connects TRBV5-1 to TRBJ2-1, with D tentatively TRBD2 (7 bases). Germline V gene data show CDR1 as SGHRS and CDR2 as YFSETQ. The CDR3 is made up of 18 amino acids. The V gene lost 5 bases and the J gene lost 8 bases, with 29 bases spanning the gap. CDR3 region: CASSQRRPGGDWGDEQFF. CDR3 DNA: TGCGCCAGCAGTCAACGGCGTCCGGGGGGCGACTGGGGGGATGAGCAGTTCTTC.

This clonotype came up many times. This chain connects TRBV24-1 to TRBJ2-5; 9 bases are shared with TRBD1. This CDR3 has 15 amino acids. Germline CDR1 KGHDR, CDR2 SFDVKD. Losses at the gene ends were 4 bases for V and 5 bases for J; bases not matched to a gene: 7. CDR3 sequence: CATSETGGTGETQYF. The CDR3 DNA sequence: TGTGCCACCAGTGAAACCGGCGGGACAGGGGAGACCCAGTACTTC.

This clonotype came up a few times. This chain uses TRBV4-1 with TRBJ2-1, with 7 bases identical to TRBD1. V dropped 0 bases and J dropped 7; count of bases not matched to a gene: 6. The CDR3 is made up of 15 amino acids. Germline CDR1 is MGHRA and CDR2 is YSYEKL. CDR3 bases: TGCGCCAGCAGCCAAGATCGGTCCAGGGGGAATGAGCAGTTCTTC. Encoded protein: CASSQDRSRGNEQFF.

CDR3 amino acids: CASSYSRQEGYGYTF. The CDR3 bases are TGTGCCAGCAGTTACTCTCGTCAGGAAGGCTATGGCTACACCTTC. V usage is TRBV6-5 and J usage is TRBJ1-2; D not certain. Germline lookup yields CDR1 MNHEY and CDR2 SVGAGI. V was clipped by 0 bases and J by 4 bases, with 12 bases between them. This CDR3 is 15 amino acids long.

The sample holds a few counts of this clonotype. This sequence joins TRBV6-6 and TRBJ1-1; D is unresolved. V lost 1 base and J 2 bases, leaving 11 bases between the germline ends. Germline values: CDR1 MNHNY, CDR2 SVGAGI (reference sequence). The CDR3 sequence is 15 residues long. This CDR3 is CASSYWRVGNTEAFF. The CDR3 DNA reads TGTGCCAGCAGTTACTGGAGGGTCGGTAACACTGAAGCTTTCTTT.

This clonotype was recorded a few times. CDR3 nucleotides: TGCGCCAGCAGCTTGGCAGGGACTAGCGGGGCCAATGAGCAGTTCTTC. Protein product: CASSLAGTSGANEQFF. The rearrangement uses TRBV5-1 and TRBJ2-1; TRBD2 aligns across 13 bases. V dropped 0 bases and J dropped 6; count of bases not matched to a gene: 3. The CDR3 runs to 16 residues. CDR1 is SGHRS and CDR2 is YFSETQ in the germline V gene.